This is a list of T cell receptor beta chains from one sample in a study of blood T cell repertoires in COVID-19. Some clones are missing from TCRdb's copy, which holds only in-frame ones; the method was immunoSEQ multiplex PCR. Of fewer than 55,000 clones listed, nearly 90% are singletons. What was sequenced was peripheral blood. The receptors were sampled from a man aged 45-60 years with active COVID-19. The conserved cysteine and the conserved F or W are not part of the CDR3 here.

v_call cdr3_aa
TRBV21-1 ASIITRQAPSGNTIY
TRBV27 ASSSWEDSGGTQY
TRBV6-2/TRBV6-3 ASSRGSPNTGELF
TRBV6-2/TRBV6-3 ASSRGSNTGELF
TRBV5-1 ASSFRQGPSEQF
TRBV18 ASSPLLAGGGNEQF
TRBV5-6 ASSTYRAEAF
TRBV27 AIRDSQNGELF
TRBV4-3 ASSRLAGVDEQF
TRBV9 ASSVATGLVTDRISGNTIY
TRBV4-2 ASSQPGTSGGKDTQY
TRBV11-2 ASSEREGYNEQF
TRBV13 ASSNYRDTIYNEQF
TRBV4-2 ASSQVSGSGNQPQH
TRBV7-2 ASSLSGRLYEQY
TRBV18 ASSPRGGTEAF
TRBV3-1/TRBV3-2 ASSQLGEGDIQY